The rows below give T cell receptor beta chains drawn from one sample of a study of control samples from healthy donors and cancer patients. The protocol was immunoSEQ multiplex PCR, while the TCRdb copy is restricted to in-frame clones and leaves out a portion. Of under 60,000 clones in the sample, 90% to 95% are singletons; the top ten hold 3.5% to 4%. Input material: blood. These receptor sequences come from a man aged 25-45 years in good health. CDR3s include the opening cysteine and the closing phenylalanine or tryptophan. Each record gives: clone size, V gene, J gene, D gene, CDR3 protein, CDR3 DNA. D genes are given only for firm matches. Clone size is stated in some rows and not others, as once, few, many or a class when expanded.

abundance: NA
v_gene: TRBV29-1
j_gene: TRBJ2-7
d_gene: NA
CDR3aa: CSVTYTSYEQYF
CDR3nt: TGCAGCGTTACGTACACCTCCTACGAGCAGTACTTC

abundance: NA
v_gene: TRBV9
j_gene: TRBJ2-3
d_gene: NA
CDR3aa: CASSRAGGTSTDTQYF
CDR3nt: TGTGCCAGCAGCAGGGCAGGCGGCACTAGCACAGATACGCAGTATTTT

abundance: NA
v_gene: TRBV7-9
j_gene: TRBJ1-2
d_gene: NA
CDR3aa: CASSQAGDLGYTF
CDR3nt: TGTGCCAGCAGCCAAGCAGGGGATCTTGGCTACACCTTC

abundance: NA
v_gene: TRBV5-1
j_gene: TRBJ1-6
d_gene: TRBD1
CDR3aa: CASSLEGAGNSPLHF
CDR3nt: TGCGCCAGCAGCTTAGAGGGGGCAGGTAATTCACCCCTCCACTTT

abundance: NA
v_gene: TRBV19
j_gene: TRBJ2-5
d_gene: TRBD2
CDR3aa: CASSTTGGFLETQYF
CDR3nt: TGTGCCAGTAGTACGACGGGGGGGTTTCTGGAGACCCAGTACTTC

abundance: NA
v_gene: TRBV4-1
j_gene: TRBJ2-5
d_gene: TRBD1
CDR3aa: CASSQGQGVQETQYF
CDR3nt: TGCGCCAGCAGCCAAGGACAGGGGGTCCAAGAGACCCAGTACTTC

abundance: once
v_gene: TRBV10-3
j_gene: TRBJ1-5
d_gene: NA
CDR3aa: CATRDGLLSNQPQHF
CDR3nt: TGTGCCACCCGGGACGGCCTTCTTAGCAATCAGCCCCAGCATTTT

abundance: NA
v_gene: TRBV27
j_gene: TRBJ1-1
d_gene: TRBD1
CDR3aa: CASSSSSDRVTLAEAFF
CDR3nt: TGTGCCAGCAGTTCCTCATCGGACAGGGTAACCCTCGCCGAAGCTTTCTTT

abundance: NA
v_gene: TRBV7-8
j_gene: TRBJ2-2
d_gene: NA
CDR3aa: CASSKDYTGELFF
CDR3nt: TGTGCCAGCAGCAAGGACTACACCGGGGAGCTGTTTTTT

abundance: NA
v_gene: TRBV18
j_gene: TRBJ1-2
d_gene: NA
CDR3aa: CASSLGEGHYGYTF
CDR3nt: TGTGCCAGCTCACTGGGTGAGGGGCACTATGGCTACACCTTC

abundance: few
v_gene: TRBV7-9
j_gene: TRBJ2-1
d_gene: NA
CDR3aa: CAASSGRALGEQFF
CDR3nt: TGTGCCGCGAGTTCGGGGCGAGCGTTGGGTGAGCAGTTCTTC

abundance: NA
v_gene: TRBV5-4
j_gene: TRBJ2-7
d_gene: TRBD1
CDR3aa: CASSLTGGYEQYF
CDR3nt: TGTGCCAGCAGCTTGACAGGGGGATACGAGCAGTACTTC

abundance: NA
v_gene: TRBV20-1
j_gene: TRBJ2-5
d_gene: NA
CDR3aa: CSASKNRETQYF
CDR3nt: TGCAGTGCTAGTAAAAACAGAGAGACCCAGTACTTC

abundance: NA
v_gene: TRBV6-4
j_gene: TRBJ2-1
d_gene: NA
CDR3aa: CASSDSEYNEQFF
CDR3nt: TGTGCCAGCAGTGACTCGGAGTACAATGAGCAGTTCTTC

abundance: NA
v_gene: TRBV9
j_gene: TRBJ2-5
d_gene: TRBD2
CDR3aa: CASSDTSGRGGETQYF
CDR3nt: TGTGCCAGCAGCGATACTAGCGGGAGGGGTGGTGAGACCCAGTACTTC